Below, 14 T cell receptor beta chains from the same sample are listed, as sequenced in a study of OX40 agonist ivuxolimab in advanced cancers. Assay used: immunoSEQ multiplex PCR; TCRdb lists only in-frame clones, some missing. The sample shows about 69,000 clones, roughly nine tenths of them seen only once. This specimen consisted of CD4+ or CD8+ T cells sorted from blood, obtained in a trial of the OX40 agonist ivuxolimab. The source of these receptors is an adult with an advanced solid tumor such as melanoma, head and neck, liver or kidney cancer.

The V and J genes are TRBV11-2 and TRBJ2-7, with TRBD2 identical over 7 bases. The CDR3 has 15 residues. The V gene end was trimmed by 6 bases and the J gene end by 0 bases; junction bases not matched to a gene: 8. Germline V CDR1 and CDR2: SGHAT, FQNNGV. The CDR3 loop reads CASSLTSETSYEQYF. The DNA for the CDR3 is TGTGCCAGCAGTCTTACTAGCGAGACCTCCTACGAGCAGTACTTC.

The V call is TRBV18, the J call TRBJ2-4; D might be TRBD1 (6 bases). This CDR3 contains 16 residues. The V and J ends lost 2 bases and 8 bases respectively, with 19 bases between them. Germline V gives CDR1 KGHSH, CDR2 LQKENI. The DNA of the CDR3 is TGTGCCAGCTCACCAAGGACAGTGCGTTCTCTTGACATTCAGTACTTC. Amino acid sequence: CASSPRTVRSLDIQYF.

The chain employs TRBV28 and TRBJ2-4, with D perhaps being TRBD1 or TRBD2 (5 bases each). V lost 5 bases and J 7 bases, leaving 21 bases between the germline ends. Germline V lookup: CDR1 MDHEN, CDR2 SYDVKM. This CDR3 contains 16 residues. As DNA, the CDR3 is TGTGCCAGCAGTGTGCAGGGAGTAGGTTTCTGGAACATTCAGTACTTC. Protein: CASSVQGVGFWNIQYF.

This clone has just a few counts. This chain connects TRBV6-1 to TRBJ1-2, with a weak D call TRBD1 (6 bases). V lost 6 bases and J lost 3, with 11 bases in between. The length of the CDR3 is 13 residues. The germline CDR1 and CDR2 sequences are MNHNS and SASEGT. CDR3 bases: TGTGCCAGCAGATTACAGGGCTACTATGGCTACACCTTC. Protein product: CASRLQGYYGYTF.

The V and J genes are TRBV18 and TRBJ1-5; TRBD1 matches 9 bases. Trimming cost V 4 bases and J 6 bases; bases outside gene matches: 10. Germline V gives CDR1 KGHSH, CDR2 LQKENI. The CDR3 has 16 residues. CDR3 protein: CASSLWDRELGQPQHF. The CDR3 DNA reads TGTGCCAGCTCACTATGGGACAGGGAGTTGGGTCAGCCCCAGCATTTT. Together with reference TRBV18 and TRBJ1-5, the CDR3 gives the full variable domain: NAGVMQNPRHLVRRRGQEARLRCSPMKGHSHVYWYRQLPEEGLKFMVYLQKENIIDESGMPKERFSAEFPKEGPSILRIQQVVRGDSAAYFCASSLWDRELGQPQHFGDGTRLSIL.

The DNA of the CDR3 is TGCGCCAGCAGCTTGGCCGTCTCGGGGTACACTGAAGCTTTCTTT. Translated, it gives CASSLAVSGYTEAFF. V usage is TRBV5-1 and J usage is TRBJ1-1, with no clear D. The CDR3 loop spans 15 amino acids. Per the germline V gene, CDR1 is SGHRS and CDR2 is YFSETQ. Trimming took 0 bases from V and 3 from J, leaving 12 bases between them.

The rearrangement uses TRBV7-9 and TRBJ2-7; perhaps TRBD2 as D (5 bases). Trimming took 3 bases from V and 2 from J, leaving 23 bases between them. The germline gives CDR1 SEHNR, CDR2 FQNEAQ (reference sequence). This CDR3 is built from 18 residues. The DNA of the CDR3 is TGTGCCAGCAGCTTGGCCCAAAAAGCGGAGGACCGGCCCTACGAGCAGTACTTC. It specifies CASSLAQKAEDRPYEQYF.

The chain uses TRBV10-2 and TRBJ2-3; no reliable D call. Trimming cost V 7 bases and J 0 bases, with 11 bases left between them. Germline V gives CDR1 WSHSY, CDR2 SAAADI. This CDR3 spans 14 amino acids. In DNA, the CDR3 is TGCGCCAGCAAGTCCCCCGCCAGCACAGATACGCAGTATTTT. Its protein product is CASKSPASTDTQYF.

The chain combines TRBV2 with TRBJ2-7, with D hard to call. The CDR3 is made up of 14 amino acids. The V and J ends lost 5 bases and 4 bases respectively, with 15 bases between them. Germline CDR1 reads SNHLY; CDR2 reads FYNNEI. CDR3 loop: CASSYDMTTYEQYF. CDR3 nucleotide sequence: TGTGCCAGCAGTTACGACATGACCACGTACGAGCAGTACTTC.

This rearrangement joins TRBV6-1 to TRBJ2-7; the D gene is possibly TRBD2 (6 bases). CDR1 MNHNS and CDR2 SASEGT come from the germline V gene. V was shortened by 1 base and J by 0 bases, with 13 bases between the two germline ends. This CDR3 is built from 16 residues. CDR3 sequence: CASSEGKRATSYEQYF. The CDR3 nucleotides are TGTGCCAGCAGTGAAGGGAAGCGGGCGACCTCCTACGAGCAGTACTTC.

The chain is built from TRBV5-1 and TRBJ1-4; TRBD1 matches 8 bases. The ends lost 4 bases at V and 7 bases at J; junction bases unmatched: 6. This CDR3 has 14 amino acids. The V gene's germline CDR1 is SGHRS and CDR2 YFSETQ. The CDR3: CASSLYDRGEKLFF. DNA for the CDR3: TGCGCCAGCAGCCTCTACGACAGGGGTGAAAAACTGTTTTTT. Full variable domain (remainder filled in from reference TRBV5-1 and TRBJ1-4): KAGVTQTPRYLIKTRGQQVTLSCSPISGHRSVSWYQQTPGQGLQFLFEYFSETQRNKGNFPGRFSGRQFSNSRSEMNVSTLELGDSALYLCASSLYDRGEKLFFGSGTQLSVL.

V gene TRBV5-4 combines with J gene TRBJ1-4; D perhaps matches TRBD1 (5 bases). The V end was cut by 1 base, the J end by 6 bases, with 13 bases between. Germline-derived CDR1 and CDR2 are SGHNT and YYREEE (reference sequence). The CDR3 is made up of 15 amino acids. The CDR3 region has the DNA TGTGCCAGCAGCTTGAGTGGGCGAGGGGATGAAAAACTGTTTTTT. Translation: CASSLSGRGDEKLFF.

This sequence joins TRBV19 and TRBJ2-3, with 12 bases fitting TRBD1. Losses at the gene ends were 4 bases for V and 5 bases for J; bases not matched to a gene: 10. Per germline, CDR1 LNHDA and CDR2 SQIVND (reference sequence). There are 17 residues in the CDR3. CDR3: CASSTQTGTGGLDTQYF. CDR3 sequence (DNA): TGTGCCAGTAGTACCCAAACCGGGACAGGGGGCCTAGATACGCAGTATTTT.

The V gene is TRBV9, the J gene TRBJ2-5, with D perhaps matching TRBD2 (6 bases). V dropped 0 bases and J dropped 4 bases, with 13 bases sitting between them. The CDR3 extends over 15 amino acids. CDR1 is SGDLS, CDR2 YYNGEE, per germline. CDR3 DNA sequence: TGTGCCAGCAGCGTAGAGGGAGCGGGCGGAGAGACCCAGTACTTC. The encoded protein is CASSVEGAGGETQYF.